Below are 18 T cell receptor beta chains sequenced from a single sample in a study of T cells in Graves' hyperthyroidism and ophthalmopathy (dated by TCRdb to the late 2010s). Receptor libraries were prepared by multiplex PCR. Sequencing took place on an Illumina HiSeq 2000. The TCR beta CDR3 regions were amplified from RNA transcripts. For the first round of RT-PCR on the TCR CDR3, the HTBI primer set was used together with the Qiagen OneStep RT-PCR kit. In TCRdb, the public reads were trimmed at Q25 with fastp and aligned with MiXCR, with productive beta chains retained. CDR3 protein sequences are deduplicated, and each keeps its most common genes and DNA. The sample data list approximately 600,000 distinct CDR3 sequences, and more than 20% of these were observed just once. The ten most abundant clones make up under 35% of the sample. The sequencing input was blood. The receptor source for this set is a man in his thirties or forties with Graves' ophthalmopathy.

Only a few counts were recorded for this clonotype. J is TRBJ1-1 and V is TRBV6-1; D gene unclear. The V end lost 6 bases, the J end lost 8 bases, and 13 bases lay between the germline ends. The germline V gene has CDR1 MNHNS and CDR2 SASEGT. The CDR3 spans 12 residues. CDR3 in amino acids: CASSPYPTEAFF. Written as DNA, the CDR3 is TGTGCCAGCAGCCCTTATCCCACCGAAGCTTTCTTT.

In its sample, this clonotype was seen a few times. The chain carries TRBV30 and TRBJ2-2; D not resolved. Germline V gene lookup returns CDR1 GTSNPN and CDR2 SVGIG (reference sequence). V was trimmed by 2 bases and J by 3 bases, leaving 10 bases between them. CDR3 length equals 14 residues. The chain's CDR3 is CAWSSPVDTGELFF. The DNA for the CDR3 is TGTGCCTGGAGTTCGCCGGTGGACACCGGGGAGCTGTTTTTT.

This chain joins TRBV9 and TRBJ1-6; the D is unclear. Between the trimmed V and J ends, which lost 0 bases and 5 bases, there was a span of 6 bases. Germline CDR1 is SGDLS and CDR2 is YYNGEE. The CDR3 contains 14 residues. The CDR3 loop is CASSVVADNSPLHF. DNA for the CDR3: TGTGCCAGCAGCGTAGTGGCAGATAATTCACCCCTCCACTTT.

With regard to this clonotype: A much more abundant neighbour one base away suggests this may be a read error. Written as DNA, the CDR3 is TGTGCCAGCAGTTTTTCGACAGGGCAGACTAGGAGAGGTGGCTACACCTTC. Protein product: CASSFSTGQTRRGGYTF. This chain links TRBV28 with TRBJ1-2; 7 bases align to TRBD1. The V gene end was trimmed by 3 bases and the J gene end by 7 bases; junction bases not matched to a gene: 17. This CDR3 has 17 residues. CDR1 is MDHEN and CDR2 is SYDVKM in the germline V gene.

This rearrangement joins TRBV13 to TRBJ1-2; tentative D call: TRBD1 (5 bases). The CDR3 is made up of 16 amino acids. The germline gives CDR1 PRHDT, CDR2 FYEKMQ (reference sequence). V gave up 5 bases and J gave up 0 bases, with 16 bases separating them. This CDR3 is CASSTTEETANYGYTF. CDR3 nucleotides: TGTGCCAGCAGCACCACCGAGGAGACAGCTAACTATGGCTACACCTTC.

The CDR3 is CASSGGQLGQPQHF. The CDR3 DNA sequence: TGTGCCAGCAGTGGGGGTCAGCTCGGTCAGCCCCAGCATTTT. The chain carries TRBV12-3 or TRBV12-4 and TRBJ1-5, with D possibly being TRBD1 (5 bases). The CDR3 spans 14 residues. The V end was cut by 5 bases, the J end by 6 bases, with 14 bases between.

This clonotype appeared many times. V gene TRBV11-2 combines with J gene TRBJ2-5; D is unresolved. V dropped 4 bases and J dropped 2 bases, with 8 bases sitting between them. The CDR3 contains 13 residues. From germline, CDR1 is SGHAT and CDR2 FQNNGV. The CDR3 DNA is TGTGCCAGCAGCTCCGCCCCTCAAGAGACCCAGTACTTC. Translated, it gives CASSSAPQETQYF.

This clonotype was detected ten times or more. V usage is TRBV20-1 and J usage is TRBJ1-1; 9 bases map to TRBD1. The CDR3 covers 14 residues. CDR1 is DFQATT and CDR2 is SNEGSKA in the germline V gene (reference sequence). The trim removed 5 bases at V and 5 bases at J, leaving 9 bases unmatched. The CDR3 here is CSAFQTGGGTEAFF. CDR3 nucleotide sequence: TGCAGTGCTTTTCAGACAGGGGGAGGGACTGAAGCTTTCTTT.

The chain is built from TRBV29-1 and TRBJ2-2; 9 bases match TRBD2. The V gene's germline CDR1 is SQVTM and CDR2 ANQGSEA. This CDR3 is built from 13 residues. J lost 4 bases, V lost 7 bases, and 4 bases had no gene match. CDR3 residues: CSASGRSTGELFF. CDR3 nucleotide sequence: TGCAGCGCGAGCGGGAGGAGCACCGGGGAGCTGTTTTTT.

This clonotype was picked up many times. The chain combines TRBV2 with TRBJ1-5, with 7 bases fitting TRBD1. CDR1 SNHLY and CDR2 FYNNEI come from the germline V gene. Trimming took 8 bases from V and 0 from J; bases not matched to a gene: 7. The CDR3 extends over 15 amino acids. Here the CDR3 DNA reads TGTGCCAGCGAGGGGGCAGGACATAGCAATCAGCCCCAGCATTTT. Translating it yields CASEGAGHSNQPQHF.

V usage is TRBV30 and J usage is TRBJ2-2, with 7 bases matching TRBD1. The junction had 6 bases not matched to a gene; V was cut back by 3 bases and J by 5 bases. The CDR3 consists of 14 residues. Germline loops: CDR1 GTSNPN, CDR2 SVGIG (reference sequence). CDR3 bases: TGTGCCTGGAGCCGGGACAGATTAACCGGGGAGCTGTTTTTT. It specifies CAWSRDRLTGELFF.

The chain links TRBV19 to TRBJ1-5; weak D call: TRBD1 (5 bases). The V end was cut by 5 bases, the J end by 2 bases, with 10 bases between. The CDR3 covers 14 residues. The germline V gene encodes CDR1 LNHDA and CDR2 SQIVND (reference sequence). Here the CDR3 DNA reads TGTGCCAGTAGTGTCGACAGCCGCAATCAGCCCCAGCATTTT. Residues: CASSVDSRNQPQHF.

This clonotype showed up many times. The DNA of the CDR3 is TGTGCCAGCAGCCCTCTGCGCAGGGGGTTCCAAGAGACCCAGTACTTC. Translation gives CASSPLRRGFQETQYF. The chain combines TRBV7-2 with TRBJ2-5; 7 nucleotides match TRBD1. The CDR3 is made up of 16 amino acids. Trimming removed 5 bases from V and 1 base from J; junction bases left unmatched: 10. Looked up from germline, CDR1 is SGHTA and CDR2 is FQGNSA. Drawing the rest from reference TRBV7-2 and TRBJ2-5, the complete variable domain is GAGVSQSPSNKVTEKGKDVELRCDPISGHTALYWYRQSLGQGLEFLIYFQGNSAPDKSGLPSDRFSAERTGGSVSTLTIQRTQQEDSAVYLCASSPLRRGFQETQYFGPGTRLLVL.

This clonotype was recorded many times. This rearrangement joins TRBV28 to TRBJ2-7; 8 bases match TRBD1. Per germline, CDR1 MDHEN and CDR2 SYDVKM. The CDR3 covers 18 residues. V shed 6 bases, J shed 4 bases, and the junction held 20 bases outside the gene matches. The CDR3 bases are TGTGCCAGCAGAAGACAGGGGTACCGGGATTATACGGGGTACGAGCAGTACTTC. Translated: CASRRQGYRDYTGYEQYF.

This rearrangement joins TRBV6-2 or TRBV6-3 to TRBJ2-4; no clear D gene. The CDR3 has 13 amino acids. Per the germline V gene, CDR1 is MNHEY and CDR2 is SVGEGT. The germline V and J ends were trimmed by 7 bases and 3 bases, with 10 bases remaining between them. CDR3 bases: TGTGCCAGCAAGGGAAGTGGCAAAAACATTCAGTACTTC. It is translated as CASKGSGKNIQYF.

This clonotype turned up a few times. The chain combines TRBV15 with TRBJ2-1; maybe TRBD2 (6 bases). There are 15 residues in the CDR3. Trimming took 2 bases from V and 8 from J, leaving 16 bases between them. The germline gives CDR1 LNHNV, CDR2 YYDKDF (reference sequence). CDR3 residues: CATSRPGTPLDEQFF. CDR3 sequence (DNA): TGTGCCACCAGCAGACCCGGGACTCCACTAGATGAGCAGTTCTTC.

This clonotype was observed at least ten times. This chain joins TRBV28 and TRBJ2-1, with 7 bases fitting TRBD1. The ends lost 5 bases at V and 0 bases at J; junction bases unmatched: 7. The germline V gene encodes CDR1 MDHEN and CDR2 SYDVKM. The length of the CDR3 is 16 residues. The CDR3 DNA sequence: TGTGCCAGCAGTCCTACAGGGGATACCTCCTACAATGAGCAGTTCTTC. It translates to CASSPTGDTSYNEQFF. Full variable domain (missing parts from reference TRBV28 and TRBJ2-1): DVKVTQSSRYLVKRTGEKVFLECVQDMDHENMFWYRQDPGLGLRLIYFSYDVKMKEKGDIPEGYSVSREKKERFSLILESASTNQTSMYLCASSPTGDTSYNEQFFGPGTRLTVL.

The chain's CDR3 is CASSLLAGGVKDYEQYF. CDR3 DNA sequence: TGTGCCAGCAGTTTACTAGCGGGAGGGGTGAAGGACTACGAGCAGTACTTC. The chain has TRBV12-3 or TRBV12-4 and TRBJ2-7; 12 bases match TRBD2. The CDR3 runs to 17 residues. Trimming cost V 2 bases and J 3 bases; bases outside gene matches: 8.